The following is a TCR beta chain sequence with its context. The sample belongs to a study of blood T cell repertoires in COVID-19. Overall study context: COVID-19 samples collected from the United States, Italy and Spain covered acute and convalescent phases.

Original analysis: The authors estimated nucleated cell counts from reference gene primer amplification. Profiling relied on immunoSEQ multiplex PCR, and the TCRdb table lists in-frame clones only, not all of them. That table supplies the V and J calls and clone size; D and trimming were determined from the DNA. The sample gives about 170,000 clones, approximately 81% of which show up once; roughly 15% is in the top ten. V shed 0 bases and J 6 bases; nucleotides not matched to a gene: 2. The CDR3 contains 14 residues. Germline V gene lookup returns CDR1 SGDLS and CDR2 YYNGEE. Material for sequencing was peripheral blood. The source of this sequence is a man aged 18 to 30 with active or convalescent COVID-19. V gene TRBV9 combines with J gene TRBJ1-4, with 7 bases fitting TRBD1. For the CDR3, the DNA is TGTGCCAGCAGCGTAGGGACAGGTGATGAAAAACTGTTTTTT. This translates into CASSVGTGDEKLFF.